The subject of this entry is one T cell receptor beta chain. What it binds is not known. The data originate from a study of regulatory T cells in long-lasting Graves disease. Study context: Antithyroid drug intake by newly diagnosed Graves' patients had lasted under 3 months.

The CDR3 spans 15 residues. Trimming shortened V by 7 bases and J by 0 bases, and 13 bases separated the two germline ends. Germline loops: CDR1 LNHDA, CDR2 SQIVND (reference sequence). CDR3 regions were amplified by Arm-PCR using iRepertoire HTBI primers to build TCR beta libraries. One entry per CDR3 protein results from TCRdb running MiXCR on the multiplex PCR reads. The data hold about 400,000 distinct CDR3 sequences, with roughly 16% observed a single time. Overall study findings and caveats: The study found persistent patients shared more public clonotypes (more than 2,500) than new patients (around 1,000).

Time point reported: newly diagnosed GD, antithyroid drugs for less than 3 months. PBMCs were the source of the RNA used for TCR sequencing. The sample also formed part of further work on T cells in Graves' hyperthyroidism and ophthalmopathy. As reported in that work: Hyperthyroidism was newly diagnosed in patients aged 18 to 65 (duration under 2 months). Diagnosis rested on symptoms, serum thyroxine and TRAb, thyroid ultrasound, and orbital computed tomography.

The sequence came from a woman under 30 with Graves disease. This chain links TRBV19 with TRBJ1-5; the D is unclear. This specimen was peripheral blood mononuclear cells (PBMCs), taken at new diagnosis, from a patient treated with antithyroid drugs. CDR3 DNA sequence: TGTGCCAGTACCTTGGACGCCAATAGCAATCAGCCCCAGCATTTT. Translation gives CASTLDANSNQPQHF.